The rows below give T cell receptor beta chains drawn from one sample of a study of T cell responses to AZD1222 COVID-19 vaccine. Sequenced by immunoSEQ multiplex PCR; TCRdb stores in-frame clones only, minus some. The sample lists 150,000 or so clones, roughly 92% occurring once. The sequencing used peripheral blood, collected on day 0 of AZD1222 vaccination. These receptors originate from an adult in good health. CDR3s include the opening cysteine and the closing phenylalanine or tryptophan. D genes are given only for firm matches. A clone size is listed for some rows: how often the clone was seen (once, few, many), or a class if it is expanded.

CDR3aa: CAIRGNNRNTEAFF
CDR3nt: TGTGCCATCAGGGGTAATAACAGGAACACTGAAGCTTTCTTT
d_gene: .
j_gene: TRBJ1-1
v_gene: TRBV10-3
abundance: .

CDR3aa: CASSFGATNEKLFF
CDR3nt: TGTGCCAGCAGTTTCGGGGCAACTAATGAAAAACTGTTTTTT
d_gene: .
j_gene: TRBJ1-4
v_gene: TRBV9
abundance: .

CDR3aa: CASSLLEPTQYF
CDR3nt: TGTGCCAGCAGCTTACTGGAACCCACGCAGTATTTT
d_gene: .
j_gene: TRBJ2-3
v_gene: TRBV7-6
abundance: .

CDR3aa: CASSQDPDRGSTDTQYF
CDR3nt: TGCGCCAGCAGCCAGGATCCGGACAGGGGAAGCACAGATACGCAGTATTTT
d_gene: TRBD1
j_gene: TRBJ2-3
v_gene: TRBV4-3
abundance: .

CDR3aa: CASSEAPSRTEPF
CDR3nt: TGTGCCAGCAGTGAAGCCCCTTCCCGGACAGAGCCTTTT
d_gene: .
j_gene: TRBJ1-4
v_gene: TRBV2
abundance: .

CDR3aa: CASSGTEIAYGYTF
CDR3nt: TGCGCCAGCAGTGGGACAGAAATCGCCTATGGCTACACCTTC
d_gene: .
j_gene: TRBJ1-2
v_gene: TRBV10-1
abundance: .

CDR3aa: CASSLGQGWEQYF
CDR3nt: TGTGCCAGCAGCTTGGGACAGGGGTGGGAGCAGTACTTC
d_gene: TRBD1
j_gene: TRBJ2-7
v_gene: TRBV11-2
abundance: .

CDR3aa: CASSLNLEGPGPKNIQYF
CDR3nt: TGTGCCAGCAGCTTAAACCTCGAAGGCCCAGGGCCCAAAAACATTCAGTACTTC
d_gene: .
j_gene: TRBJ2-4
v_gene: TRBV7-8
abundance: .

CDR3aa: CASSPWETGGNEQYF
CDR3nt: TGTGCCAGCAGCCCGTGGGAAACAGGGGGCAACGAGCAGTACTTC
d_gene: TRBD1
j_gene: TRBJ2-7
v_gene: TRBV4-2
abundance: once

CDR3aa: CASSSSDRGLHGDGYTF
CDR3nt: TGTGCCAGCAGCTCATCGGACAGGGGGCTCCATGGCGATGGCTACACCTTC
d_gene: TRBD1
j_gene: TRBJ1-2
v_gene: TRBV7-9
abundance: .

CDR3aa: CAWSSPFPYNSPLHF
CDR3nt: TGTGCCTGGAGTAGCCCTTTCCCCTATAATTCACCCCTCCACTTT
d_gene: .
j_gene: TRBJ1-6
v_gene: TRBV30
abundance: .

CDR3aa: CASSLAGLQGVNTEAFF
CDR3nt: TGTGCCAGCAGTCTTGCGGGACTCCAGGGGGTGAACACTGAAGCTTTCTTT
d_gene: TRBD1
j_gene: TRBJ1-1
v_gene: TRBV6-6
abundance: .

CDR3aa: CASSRNHRVSGNTIYF
CDR3nt: TGTGCCAGCAGCCGAAATCACAGGGTATCCGGAAACACCATATATTTT
d_gene: .
j_gene: TRBJ1-3
v_gene: TRBV4-2
abundance: .

CDR3aa: CASSSHGPEGTEAFF
CDR3nt: TGTGCCAGCAGTTCACACGGACCGGAGGGGACTGAAGCTTTCTTT
d_gene: .
j_gene: TRBJ1-1
v_gene: TRBV28
abundance: .

CDR3aa: CASIILRPGQSNTEAFF
CDR3nt: TGTGCCAGCATCATATTACGCCCGGGACAGTCGAACACTGAAGCTTTCTTT
d_gene: .
j_gene: TRBJ1-1
v_gene: TRBV21-1
abundance: .

CDR3aa: CAISEQGYNAEAFF
CDR3nt: TGTGCCATCAGTGAACAGGGCTATAACGCTGAAGCTTTCTTT
d_gene: .
j_gene: TRBJ1-1
v_gene: TRBV10-3
abundance: .

CDR3aa: CASSLEVRTEAFF
CDR3nt: TGTGCCAGCAGCTTAGAGGTTCGAACTGAAGCTTTCTTT
d_gene: .
j_gene: TRBJ1-1
v_gene: TRBV7-8
abundance: .

CDR3aa: CASSPLVPVNTEAFF
CDR3nt: TGCGCCAGCAGCCCTCTGGTTCCGGTGAACACTGAAGCTTTCTTT
d_gene: .
j_gene: TRBJ1-1
v_gene: TRBV4-1
abundance: .

CDR3aa: CASTNRGRDRVFPGGGFGAQYF
CDR3nt: TGTGCCAGCACGAACCGAGGAAGGGACAGGGTGTTTCCGGGCGGGGGTTTTGGGGCCCAGTACTTC
d_gene: TRBD1
j_gene: TRBJ2-5
v_gene: TRBV28
abundance: .

CDR3aa: CASSLDDNEQFF
CDR3nt: TGTGCCAGCAGCTTAGATGACAATGAGCAGTTCTTC
d_gene: .
j_gene: TRBJ2-1
v_gene: TRBV7-8
abundance: .

CDR3aa: CASTTDRAWGFF
CDR3nt: TGTGCCAGCACCACGGACAGGGCGTGGGGGTTCTTC
d_gene: TRBD1
j_gene: TRBJ2-1
v_gene: TRBV12-3/TRBV12-4
abundance: .

CDR3aa: CARSLPHCGGDTEAFF
CDR3nt: TGTGCCAGAAGCTTGCCCCATTGTGGGGGGGACACTGAAGCTTTCTTT
d_gene: .
j_gene: TRBJ1-1
v_gene: TRBV5-3
abundance: .

CDR3aa: CASRGQGAILDYGYTF
CDR3nt: TGTGCCAGCAGGGGCCAGGGGGCCATATTGGACTATGGCTACACCTTC
d_gene: TRBD1
j_gene: TRBJ1-2
v_gene: TRBV27
abundance: .

CDR3aa: CASSLRAVTDTQYF
CDR3nt: TGTGCCAGCAGTTTACGGGCAGTCACAGATACGCAGTATTTT
d_gene: .
j_gene: TRBJ2-3
v_gene: TRBV28
abundance: .

CDR3aa: CASRPGGKRNFEKLFF
CDR3nt: TGTGCCAGCAGACCGGGAGGGAAGAGGAATTTTGAAAAACTGTTTTTT
d_gene: .
j_gene: TRBJ1-4
v_gene: TRBV7-6
abundance: .

CDR3aa: CAWSVGTGRTEAFF
CDR3nt: TGTGCCTGGAGTGTAGGGACAGGGAGGACTGAAGCTTTCTTT
d_gene: TRBD1
j_gene: TRBJ1-1
v_gene: TRBV30
abundance: .

CDR3aa: CASSQEVRSSGNTIYF
CDR3nt: TGTGCCAGCAGCCAAGAAGTTCGGAGCTCTGGAAACACCATATATTTT
d_gene: .
j_gene: TRBJ1-3
v_gene: TRBV4-2
abundance: few

CDR3aa: CASSVATVTPSGSGNEQFF
CDR3nt: TGTGCCAGCAGCGTAGCTACGGTAACTCCTAGCGGGAGCGGCAATGAGCAGTTCTTC
d_gene: TRBD2
j_gene: TRBJ2-1
v_gene: TRBV9
abundance: .

CDR3aa: CASSEGASGGSKDTQYF
CDR3nt: TGTGCCAGCAGTGAAGGAGCCAGCGGGGGGTCAAAAGATACGCAGTATTTT
d_gene: TRBD2
j_gene: TRBJ2-3
v_gene: TRBV6-1
abundance: .

CDR3aa: CASSWDRDRGTGELFF
CDR3nt: TGCGCCAGCAGCTGGGACCGGGACAGGGGGACCGGGGAGCTGTTTTTT
d_gene: TRBD1
j_gene: TRBJ2-2
v_gene: TRBV5-1
abundance: .

CDR3aa: CASRTTGDEQYF
CDR3nt: TGCGCCAGCAGGACCACAGGAGACGAGCAGTACTTC
d_gene: .
j_gene: TRBJ2-7
v_gene: TRBV5-1
abundance: .

CDR3aa: CASSFSAGTRGYTF
CDR3nt: TGTGCCAGCAGCTTCTCGGCAGGGACGAGAGGCTACACCTTC
d_gene: .
j_gene: TRBJ1-2
v_gene: TRBV7-2
abundance: few

CDR3aa: CASSIPGSADTQYF
CDR3nt: TGTGCCAGTAGTATACCCGGGAGCGCAGATACGCAGTATTTT
d_gene: .
j_gene: TRBJ2-3
v_gene: TRBV19
abundance: .

CDR3aa: CAISDEVRTNYGYTF
CDR3nt: TGTGCCATCAGTGATGAGGTCAGAACTAACTATGGCTACACCTTC
d_gene: .
j_gene: TRBJ1-2
v_gene: TRBV10-3
abundance: .

CDR3aa: CASSQDRGLSNEKLFF
CDR3nt: TGCGCCAGCAGCCAGGACAGGGGGCTATCTAATGAAAAACTGTTTTTT
d_gene: TRBD1
j_gene: TRBJ1-4
v_gene: TRBV4-1
abundance: .

CDR3aa: CAWSVRSGHNGYTQYF
CDR3nt: TGTGCCTGGAGTGTACGCTCCGGACATAATGGTTATACGCAGTATTTT
d_gene: .
j_gene: TRBJ2-3
v_gene: TRBV30
abundance: .

CDR3aa: CASSYQGLGQPQHF
CDR3nt: TGTGCCAGCAGCTACCAGGGGCTAGGTCAGCCCCAGCATTTT
d_gene: .
j_gene: TRBJ1-5
v_gene: TRBV3-1/TRBV3-2
abundance: .

CDR3aa: CASSFRNEQFF
CDR3nt: TGCGCCAGCAGCTTCCGCAATGAGCAGTTCTTC
d_gene: .
j_gene: TRBJ2-1
v_gene: TRBV5-1
abundance: .

CDR3aa: CASSRGRAPLHF
CDR3nt: TGTGCCAGCAGCCGGGGGCGGGCACCCCTCCACTTT
d_gene: .
j_gene: TRBJ1-6
v_gene: TRBV12-3/TRBV12-4
abundance: .

CDR3aa: CAFPTGGTGRMEAFF
CDR3nt: TGTGCCTTCCCGACCGGGGGTACGGGGCGAATGGAAGCTTTCTTT
d_gene: .
j_gene: TRBJ1-1
v_gene: TRBV28
abundance: .

CDR3aa: CASSSSRTGGKETQYF
CDR3nt: TGTGCCAGCAGTTCCTCGCGGACAGGGGGAAAAGAGACCCAGTACTTC
d_gene: TRBD1
j_gene: TRBJ2-5
v_gene: TRBV6-5
abundance: .

CDR3aa: CASSFSGRGRDTQYF
CDR3nt: TGTGCCAGCAGCTTTAGCGGGAGGGGGAGAGATACGCAGTATTTT
d_gene: TRBD2
j_gene: TRBJ2-3
v_gene: TRBV7-9
abundance: .

CDR3aa: CASSYGEWSEAFF
CDR3nt: TGTGCCAGCAGTTACGGTGAGTGGTCTGAAGCTTTCTTT
d_gene: .
j_gene: TRBJ1-1
v_gene: TRBV27
abundance: once

CDR3aa: CASSAGLAGLETQYF
CDR3nt: TGTGCCAGCAGCGCGGGACTAGCGGGGCTCGAGACCCAGTACTTC
d_gene: TRBD2
j_gene: TRBJ2-5
v_gene: TRBV7-2
abundance: .

CDR3aa: CASSLARQGGVNTEAFF
CDR3nt: TGTGCCAGCAGCTTAGCGAGGCAGGGTGGCGTGAACACTGAAGCTTTCTTT
d_gene: .
j_gene: TRBJ1-1
v_gene: TRBV7-8
abundance: .

CDR3aa: CASSFPDRDRYEQYF
CDR3nt: TGTGCCAGCAGTTTTCCGGACAGGGATCGCTACGAGCAGTACTTC
d_gene: TRBD1
j_gene: TRBJ2-7
v_gene: TRBV6-7
abundance: few

CDR3aa: CATSDGGELFF
CDR3nt: TGTGCCACCAGTGATGGCGGGGAGCTGTTTTTT
d_gene: .
j_gene: TRBJ2-2
v_gene: TRBV24-1
abundance: once

CDR3aa: CASSRDRGLGYTF
CDR3nt: TGTGCCAGCAGCCGTGACAGGGGTTTAGGCTACACCTTC
d_gene: TRBD1
j_gene: TRBJ1-2
v_gene: TRBV28
abundance: .

CDR3aa: CASRGFWLYGYTF
CDR3nt: TGTGCCAGCAGAGGTTTCTGGCTTTATGGCTACACCTTC
d_gene: .
j_gene: TRBJ1-2
v_gene: TRBV25-1
abundance: .

CDR3aa: CSATRRDEQFF
CDR3nt: TGCAGTGCTACCCGACGCGATGAGCAGTTCTTC
d_gene: .
j_gene: TRBJ2-1
v_gene: TRBV20-1
abundance: once

CDR3aa: CASSRRSGDDEQYF
CDR3nt: TGTGCCAGCAGCCGGAGATCAGGAGACGACGAGCAGTACTTC
d_gene: .
j_gene: TRBJ2-7
v_gene: TRBV7-9
abundance: .

CDR3aa: CASRRTPPETQYF
CDR3nt: TGTGCCAGCAGGAGGACTCCGCCGGAGACCCAGTACTTC
d_gene: .
j_gene: TRBJ2-5
v_gene: TRBV6-5
abundance: .

CDR3aa: CSVESGRDSTYEQYF
CDR3nt: TGCAGCGTTGAATCGGGCCGGGACAGTACCTACGAGCAGTACTTC
d_gene: TRBD1
j_gene: TRBJ2-7
v_gene: TRBV29-1
abundance: .

CDR3aa: CASSLWGTTYGYTF
CDR3nt: TGTGCCAGCAGTTTATGGGGGACAACATATGGCTACACCTTC
d_gene: .
j_gene: TRBJ1-2
v_gene: TRBV27
abundance: .

CDR3aa: CATSRDMAQALYGYTF
CDR3nt: TGTGCCACCAGCAGAGATATGGCCCAGGCTCTGTATGGCTACACCTTC
d_gene: .
j_gene: TRBJ1-2
v_gene: TRBV15
abundance: once